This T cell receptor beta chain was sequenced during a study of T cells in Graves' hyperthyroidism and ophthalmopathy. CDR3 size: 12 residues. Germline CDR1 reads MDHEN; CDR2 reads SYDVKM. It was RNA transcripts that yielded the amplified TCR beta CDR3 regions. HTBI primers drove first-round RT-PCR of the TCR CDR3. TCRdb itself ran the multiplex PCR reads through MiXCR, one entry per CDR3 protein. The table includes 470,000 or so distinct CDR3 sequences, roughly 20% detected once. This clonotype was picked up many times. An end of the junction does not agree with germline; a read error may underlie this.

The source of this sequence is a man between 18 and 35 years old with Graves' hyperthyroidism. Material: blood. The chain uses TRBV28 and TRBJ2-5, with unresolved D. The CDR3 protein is CASSPADLMLHF. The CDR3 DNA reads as TGTGCCAGCAGTCCCGCGGACCTAATGTTGCACTTC.